A selection of T cell receptor beta chains follows, all from one sample in a study of blood T cell repertoires in COVID-19. Clones were read by immunoSEQ multiplex PCR, and TCRdb kept only the in-frame ones, dropping some. The sample includes fewer than 500,000 clones, roughly 90% of them seen just once. Sequencing input: PBMCs or T cells enriched from blood (not recorded which). All receptors derive from a young woman who had recovered from COVID-19. Each CDR3 is given with its conserved first and last residue. A D gene is named only where the DNA matches it firmly. Clone size is stated in some rows and not others, as once, few, many or a class when expanded.

.	TRBJ2-3	TRBV7-8	TRBD2	CASSSRLAGVLDTQYF	TGTGCCAGCAGTTCCCGACTAGCGGGGGTGCTAGATACGCAGTATTTT
.	TRBJ2-1	TRBV19	TRBD2	CARKGTSGGTNTYNEQFF	TGTGCCAGAAAGGGGACTAGCGGGGGTACCAATACCTACAATGAGCAGTTCTTC
.	TRBJ2-3	TRBV19	.	CASRLSPDTQYF	TGTGCCAGTAGACTGTCGCCAGATACGCAGTATTTT
.	TRBJ2-1	TRBV27	.	CASRGQNYNEQFF	TGTGCCAGCCGTGGGCAGAATTACAATGAGCAGTTCTTC
.	TRBJ2-2	TRBV5-6	.	CASSLARRRNTGELFF	TGTGCCAGCAGCTTGGCCCGGCGGCGGAACACCGGGGAGCTGTTTTTT
few	TRBJ1-2	TRBV6-2/TRBV6-3	.	CASSLPQDYGYTF	TGTGCCAGCAGTTTACCTCAGGATTATGGCTACACCTTC
.	TRBJ1-1	TRBV28	TRBD1	CASKLTGANTEAFF	TGTGCCAGCAAGTTAACAGGGGCGAACACTGAAGCTTTCTTT
.	TRBJ1-6	TRBV6-6	TRBD1	CASSQYNRGRSYNSPLHF	TGTGCCAGCAGTCAATATAACAGGGGGCGAAGCTATAATTCACCCCTCCACTTT
.	TRBJ2-3	TRBV6-5	.	CASKRLMLTDTQYF	TGTGCCAGCAAGCGACTTATGCTCACAGATACGCAGTATTTT
.	TRBJ2-7	TRBV6-5	TRBD1	CASTITGVGYEQYF	TGTGCCAGCACCATAACAGGGGTGGGCTACGAGCAGTACTTC
.	TRBJ1-1	TRBV9	.	CASSVEGPGENTEAFF	TGTGCCAGCAGCGTAGAGGGGCCCGGCGAGAACACTGAAGCTTTCTTT
.	TRBJ2-5	TRBV2	.	CASSGDTYQETQYF	TGTGCCAGCAGTGGGGACACTTACCAAGAGACCCAGTACTTC
.	TRBJ2-7	TRBV6-5	.	CASLHRFSYEQYF	TGTGCCAGCCTACACAGGTTTTCCTACGAGCAGTACTTC
.	TRBJ2-3	TRBV5-5	.	CASSFWQATDTQYF	TGTGCCAGCAGCTTTTGGCAGGCCACAGATACGCAGTATTTT
.	TRBJ1-2	TRBV2	.	CASSRGDWVGYTF	TGTGCCAGCAGCCGGGGAGATTGGGTTGGCTACACCTTC
few	TRBJ2-5	TRBV15	TRBD2	CATSRGGGVGQETQYF	TGTGCCACCAGCAGGGGGGGAGGGGTAGGTCAAGAGACCCAGTACTTC
.	TRBJ2-1	TRBV28	TRBD2	CASSTPGGGYNEQFF	TGTGCCAGCAGTACCCCCGGGGGGGGCTACAATGAGCAGTTCTTC
.	TRBJ1-1	TRBV2	TRBD1	CARGTALNTEAFF	TGTGCCAGGGGGACAGCCTTGAACACTGAAGCTTTCTTT
.	TRBJ2-7	TRBV6-5	.	CASTKNRAPYEQYF	TGTGCCAGCACCAAAAACAGGGCCCCCTACGAGCAGTACTTC
.	TRBJ2-5	TRBV3-1/TRBV3-2	TRBD2	CASSQDISGGSETQYF	TGTGCCAGCAGCCAAGATATAAGCGGGGGGAGTGAGACCCAGTACTTC
.	TRBJ1-6	TRBV5-1	TRBD1	CASSLGQGSSYNSPLHF	TGCGCCAGCAGCTTGGGACAGGGGAGCTCCTATAATTCACCCCTCCACTTT
many	TRBJ2-7	TRBV5-1	.	CASSSLRGRFYEQYF	TGCGCCAGCAGCAGCCTCAGGGGCAGGTTCTACGAGCAGTACTTC
.	TRBJ1-2	TRBV29-1	TRBD1	CSVPTGRFDGYTF	TGCAGCGTGCCGACAGGGCGGTTCGACGGCTACACCTTC
.	TRBJ1-2	TRBV12-5	TRBD1	CARQTGVSKIRYGYTF	TGTGCTAGGCAGACAGGGGTATCTAAAATTCGATATGGCTACACCTTC
.	TRBJ1-5	TRBV14	TRBD1	CASSRSSRDRGSERNQPQHF	TGTGCCAGCAGCCGGTCCTCCCGGGACAGGGGAAGTGAACGCAATCAGCCCCAGCATTTT
.	TRBJ2-1	TRBV5-1	.	CASSLVLEGGEQFF	TGCGCCAGCAGCTTAGTCCTTGAGGGAGGTGAGCAGTTCTTC
.	TRBJ1-2	TRBV5-1	TRBD1	CASSLNVGQGIYGYTF	TGCGCCAGCAGCTTAAACGTGGGACAGGGGATCTATGGCTACACCTTC
.	TRBJ2-1	TRBV28	.	CASSLLQANNEQFF	TGTGCCAGCAGTTTATTACAGGCGAACAATGAGCAGTTCTTC
.	TRBJ1-6	TRBV7-9	.	CASSLSTPLQGDSPLHF	TGTGCCAGCAGCTTAAGTACCCCCTTACAGGGTGATTCACCCCTCCACTTT
once	TRBJ1-1	TRBV19	.	CASHAQGSNTEAFF	TGTGCCAGCCACGCACAGGGATCGAACACTGAAGCTTTCTTT
.	TRBJ1-1	TRBV7-3	.	CASSLTGAGPNTEAFF	TGTGCCAGCAGCTTAACGGGGGCAGGGCCCAACACTGAAGCTTTCTTT
.	TRBJ2-3	TRBV2	TRBD1	CATGQADTQYF	TGTGCCACGGGACAGGCAGATACGCAGTATTTT
.	TRBJ1-1	TRBV12-3/TRBV12-4	.	CASSQDIYTEAFF	TGTGCCAGCAGCCAGGATATTTACACTGAAGCTTTCTTT
.	TRBJ1-6	TRBV2	.	CASSPRGAVQSPLHF	TGTGCCAGCAGTCCCCGGGGGGCGGTTCAATCACCCCTCCACTTT
once	TRBJ1-6	TRBV19	TRBD1	CASSPRDRDNSPLHF	TGTGCCAGTAGCCCCCGGGACAGGGATAATTCACCCCTCCACTTT
once	TRBJ2-3	TRBV6-4	.	CASSPDEADTQYF	TGTGCCAGCAGTCCCGACGAGGCAGATACGCAGTATTTT
.	TRBJ2-7	TRBV14	.	CASSQAPGWREYF	TGTGCCAGCAGCCAAGCGCCCGGGTGGAGGGAGTACTTC
.	TRBJ1-5	TRBV12-3/TRBV12-4	.	CASGGSSNQPQHF	TGTGCATCGGGGGGCTCTAGCAATCAGCCCCAGCATTTT
.	TRBJ1-6	TRBV28	TRBD1	CASSLGQGNSPLHF	TGTGCCAGCAGTTTAGGACAGGGGAATTCACCCCTCCACTTT
.	TRBJ1-2	TRBV28	.	CASSLSRYGGTF	TGTGCCAGCAGTCTCTCGCGATACGGGGGCACCTTC
.	TRBJ2-3	TRBV4-1	TRBD2	CASSQLKRGATRTDTQYF	TGCGCCAGCAGCCAACTTAAGCGGGGGGCAACACGCACAGATACGCAGTATTTT
.	TRBJ1-2	TRBV28	TRBD1	CASSTGTGKAGYTF	TGTGCCAGCAGTACCGGGACAGGGAAGGCTGGCTACACCTTC
.	TRBJ1-2	TRBV5-8	TRBD1	CASKGAPLNGYTF	TGTGCCAGCAAGGGGGCCCCACTAAATGGCTACACCTTC
few	TRBJ2-1	TRBV7-9	.	CASKGTPSYNEQFF	TGTGCCAGCAAAGGGACTCCTTCCTACAATGAGCAGTTCTTC
.	TRBJ1-6	TRBV3-1/TRBV3-2	.	CASSRSDSSYNSPLHF	TGTGCCAGCAGTCGATCGGACAGCTCCTATAATTCACCCCTCCACTTT
.	TRBJ2-3	TRBV7-2	TRBD2	CASRDSGGNTQYF	TGTGCCAGCAGGGATAGCGGGGGGAATACGCAGTATTTT
.	TRBJ1-1	TRBV5-4	.	CASSLGRLAAFF	TGTGCCAGCAGCTTGGGGCGGCTTGCAGCTTTCTTT
.	TRBJ1-2	TRBV7-9	.	CASSQGGMGYTF	TGTGCCAGCAGCCAAGGAGGGATGGGCTACACCTTC
.	TRBJ1-1	TRBV7-2	TRBD1	CASSPTWGQFEAFF	TGTGCCAGCAGCCCGACCTGGGGACAGTTTGAAGCTTTCTTT
.	TRBJ1-5	TRBV28	TRBD1	CASSRKLGTVLSNQPQHF	TGTGCCAGCAGCCGTAAACTCGGGACAGTTCTTAGCAATCAGCCCCAGCATTTT
.	TRBJ2-2	TRBV6-4	.	CASRQGSDTGELFF	TGTGCCAGCAGACAGGGTTCGGACACCGGGGAGCTGTTTTTT